One sample yielded the 14 T cell receptor beta chains listed below, sequenced in a study of blood T cell repertoires in COVID-19. Method: immunoSEQ multiplex PCR; TCRdb's copy keeps in-frame clones and lacks some. The repertoire consists of roughly 200,000 clones, with 86% occurring once and the leading ten covering 10%. The specimen sequenced was peripheral blood. These TCRs come from a woman between 45 and 60 years old with COVID-19, enrolled during active disease.

The chain couples TRBV5-1 to TRBJ1-2; a possible D gene is TRBD1 (6 bases). Trimming cost V 0 bases and J 8 bases, with 20 bases left between them. From germline, CDR1 is SGHRS and CDR2 YFSETQ. The CDR3 is made up of 16 amino acids. CDR3 sequence (DNA): TGCGCCAGCAGCTTGGGGACAGAACACCGGAATTTAGGCTACACCTTC. Its protein is CASSLGTEHRNLGYTF.

The table lists this clone with a few counts. The V and J genes are TRBV20-1 and TRBJ1-1; 7 nucleotides match TRBD1. The CDR3 spans 9 residues. In germline, CDR1 is DFQATT, CDR2 SNEGSKA (reference sequence). This CDR3 reads CSRTGVAFF. As DNA, the CDR3 is TGCAGCCGTACAGGGGTGGCTTTCTTT.

The genes are TRBV3-1 (or the pseudogene TRBV3-2) and TRBJ1-2; 9 nucleotides align to TRBD1. The germline gives CDR1 LGHDT, CDR2 YNNKEL (reference sequence). V was clipped by 4 bases and J by 2 bases; unmatched bases: 5. The CDR3 contains 15 residues. The CDR3 nucleotides read TGTGCCAGCAGCCTTCTCGGGACAGGGAACTATGGCTACACCTTC. Amino acids: CASSLLGTGNYGYTF.

This clone is a singleton in its sample. V gene TRBV6-1 combines with J gene TRBJ2-7, with D possibly TRBD2 on 5 matching bases. V was cut by 2 bases and J by 2 bases, with 16 bases left in between. The CDR3 is 16 amino acids. The V gene's germline CDR1 is MNHNS and CDR2 SASEGT. CDR3 DNA: TGTGCCAGCAGTGAAAAAGGACTCCCCAACCCCTACGAGCAGTACGTC. It specifies CASSEKGLPNPYEQYV.

The genes are TRBV11-2 and TRBJ2-2; D may be TRBD1 (6 bases). V was clipped by 4 bases and J by 5 bases, with 11 bases between them. The CDR3 is made up of 14 amino acids. Germline CDR1 and CDR2: SGHAT and FQNNGV. CDR3 sequence: CASSSRGGTGELFF. The CDR3 bases are TGTGCCAGCAGCTCCAGGGGTGGGACCGGGGAGCTGTTTTTT.

This clone was detected a few times. This chain links TRBV5-1 with TRBJ2-3; weak D call: TRBD2 (5 bases). CDR3 length: 15 amino acids. Trimming pared 1 base from V and 1 base from J, leaving 10 bases between. Germline assignment: CDR1 SGHRS and CDR2 YFSETQ. The CDR3: CASSLSGSGTDTQYF. DNA of the CDR3: TGCGCCAGCAGCTTGAGTGGTAGCGGCACAGATACGCAGTATTTT.

The CDR3 region is CASSLDGAIYEQYF. DNA of the CDR3: TGTGCCAGCAGCTTAGATGGGGCAATCTACGAGCAGTACTTC. The chain carries TRBV7-2 and TRBJ2-7, with D possibly matching TRBD1 (5 bases). Germline-derived CDR1 and CDR2 are SGHTA and FQGNSA. This CDR3 comprises 14 residues. The V end was cut by 1 base, the J end by 3 bases, with 10 bases between.

This clone has just a few counts. The gene calls are TRBV6-1 and TRBJ1-1; 7 bases map to TRBD1. There are 14 residues in the CDR3. Germline V CDR1 and CDR2: MNHNS, SASEGT. With 2 bases clipped from V and 7 bases from J, the junction kept 7 bases outside the gene matches. DNA of the CDR3: TGTGCCAGCAGTGAAATGACTGGGGACAGTGAAGCTTTCTTT. Its protein is CASSEMTGDSEAFF.

This clone appeared a single time. This rearrangement joins TRBV19 to TRBJ1-1, with 9 bases that match TRBD1. This CDR3 contains 15 residues. Germline V gives CDR1 LNHDA, CDR2 SQIVND (reference sequence). J lost 1 base, V lost 6 bases, and 6 bases had no gene match. The CDR3 reads CASSSQTGGNTEAFF. CDR3 in DNA: TGTGCCAGTAGCAGTCAGACAGGGGGGAACACTGAAGCTTTCTTT.

The rearrangement joins TRBV28 to TRBJ1-2; TRBD1 agrees at 8 bases. Losses at the gene ends were 10 bases for V and 8 bases for J; bases not matched to a gene: 12. The CDR3 sequence is 13 residues long. CDR1 MDHEN and CDR2 SYDVKM come from the germline V gene. CDR3 residues: CAISDRVGGGYTF. The CDR3 DNA follows: TGTGCCATCTCGGACAGGGTGGGAGGAGGCTACACCTTC.

This sequence joins TRBV19 and TRBJ2-7; weak D call: TRBD2 (7 bases). Germline CDR1 is LNHDA and CDR2 is SQIVND (reference sequence). The CDR3 contains 13 residues. V lost 5 bases and J 7 bases, leaving 15 bases between the germline ends. Here the CDR3 reads CASSFRGAGEQYF. For the CDR3, the DNA is TGTGCCAGTAGTTTTCGGGGGGCAGGGGAGCAGTACTTC.

The V and J genes are TRBV5-6 and TRBJ2-5, with D perhaps TRBD1 (5 bases). The CDR3 totals 15 residues. V dropped 4 bases and J dropped 1 base, with 14 bases sitting between them. Looked up from germline, CDR1 is SGHDT and CDR2 is YYEEEE. CDR3 loop: CASSPLKQVQETQYF. In DNA, the CDR3 is TGTGCCAGCAGCCCCCTAAAACAGGTCCAAGAGACCCAGTACTTC.

This clone came up a few times. This chain connects TRBV5-1 to TRBJ2-7; D unresolved. Trimming took 0 bases from V and 4 from J, leaving 14 bases between them. Germline lookup yields CDR1 SGHRS and CDR2 YFSETQ. This CDR3 is 15 amino acids long. The CDR3 nucleotides read TGCGCCAGCAGCTTGGCGGGTAGAGATTCTTACGAGCAGTACGTC. Protein sequence: CASSLAGRDSYEQYV.

The rearrangement uses TRBV2 and TRBJ2-3; D call uncertain. V lost 4 bases and J 2 bases, leaving 10 bases between the germline ends. The germline gives CDR1 SNHLY, CDR2 FYNNEI. This CDR3 contains 14 residues. CDR3 protein: CASSVFRNTDTQYF. In nucleotides, the CDR3 is TGTGCCAGCAGTGTATTCAGAAACACAGATACGCAGTATTTT.